This TCR beta chain came from a study of T cell clusters in autoimmune cytopenias. As for the study in general: The median distinct TRB clonotype count was about 2,500 per sample, from a median approximately 52,000 reads.

TRB rearrangements were amplified by touch-down multiplex PCR with mixed TRB-A/B primers. TCRdb re-called the multiplex PCR reads and gives one entry per CDR3 protein, without DNA. The sample has more than 7,500 distinct CDR3 sequences. Germline loops: CDR1 MNHEY, CDR2 SVGAGI. CDR3 length: 13 residues. Some 38,000 genome equivalents of blood DNA were amplified for TRB. Sequenced input: peripheral blood. The V gene is TRBV6-5, the J gene TRBJ1-2; the TRBD1 assignment by TCRdb is unverifiable without DNA. This sequence was found in a human donor with an autoimmune cytopenia or autoimmune hepatitis (not recorded which). CDR3 amino acids: CASSYYDRAGYTF.